These 27 T cell receptor beta chains were sequenced from one sample in a study of immune heterogeneity within non-small cell lung tumors. Bulk tumor genomic DNA, about 620 ng per sample, was used as template. Several widely spaced biopsies per primary tumor were taken during surgery. Curative operations were performed on patients who had untreated, newly diagnosed non-small cell lung cancer. A first 10-cycle multiplex round used 32 V-gene and 13 J-gene primers on TCR beta CDR3. From the multiplex PCR reads, TCRdb called clonotypes with MiXCR, one entry per CDR3 protein. The sample has thousands of distinct CDR3 sequences; roughly 24% are singletons. The sample comprised lung tumor tissue. The receptors come from a man aged 60-69 years with non-small cell lung cancer.

The chain is built from TRBV7-9 and TRBJ2-7, with 8 bases matching TRBD2. Germline CDR1 SEHNR, CDR2 FQNEAQ (reference sequence). Losses at the gene ends were 3 bases for V and 2 bases for J; bases not matched to a gene: 6. CDR3 size: 15 residues. The CDR3 nucleotides are TGTGCCAGCAGCTTTGGGGGACTAGTAGCCTACGAGCAGTACTTC. It codes for CASSFGGLVAYEQYF.

The sample holds a few counts of this clonotype. This chain joins TRBV24-1 and TRBJ2-3; 10 bases fit TRBD1. The CDR3 contains 17 residues. The trim removed 5 bases at V and 4 bases at J, leaving 11 bases unmatched. Germline lookup yields CDR1 KGHDR and CDR2 SFDVKD. The CDR3 protein is CATSAPMGTGVPDTQYF. The DNA for the CDR3 is TGTGCCACCAGTGCCCCTATGGGGACAGGGGTGCCAGATACGCAGTATTTT.

There are a few counts of this clonotype. This chain connects TRBV12-3 or TRBV12-4 to TRBJ1-4; D call uncertain. Between the trimmed V and J ends, which lost 4 bases and 4 bases, there was a span of 13 bases. The CDR3 runs 15 residues. Here the CDR3 DNA reads TGTGCCAGCAGTTCGTCGCGGGAGATTAATGAAAAACTGTTTTTT. This codes for CASSSSREINEKLFF.

This clonotype is deemed large. DNA of the CDR3: TGTGCCAGCAGTGCCTGGGGCTACAATGAGCAGTTCTTC. Its protein is CASSAWGYNEQFF. The V and J genes are TRBV28 and TRBJ2-1; the D is unclear. This CDR3 has 13 residues. The germline V gene encodes CDR1 MDHEN and CDR2 SYDVKM. Between the trimmed V and J ends, which lost 5 bases and 3 bases, there was a span of 8 bases.

This chain joins TRBV13 and TRBJ2-7; 13 bases align to TRBD2. The CDR3 totals 13 residues. Germline CDR1 and CDR2: PRHDT and FYEKMQ (reference sequence). V dropped 10 bases and J dropped 5; count of bases not matched to a gene: 5. CDR3 sequence: CATTSGRADEQYF. CDR3 sequence (DNA): TGTGCCACCACTAGCGGGAGGGCCGACGAGCAGTACTTC.

The V and J genes are TRBV20-1 and TRBJ2-2, with D perhaps matching TRBD1 or TRBD2 (6 bases each). This CDR3 spans 17 amino acids. The ends were cut back, 2 bases at V and 5 bases at J, with 21 bases in the middle. Germline CDR1 and CDR2: DFQATT and SNEGSKA (reference sequence). For the CDR3, the DNA is TGCAGTGCTAGAAGGGGGGCAGGGAGGAGTCGGACCGGGGAGCTGTTTTTT. It encodes CSARRGAGRSRTGELFF.

This clonotype came up a few times. The chain couples TRBV5-1 to TRBJ2-1; no clear D. The V gene's germline CDR1 is SGHRS and CDR2 YFSETQ. The CDR3 covers 12 residues. Trimming removed 0 bases from V and 6 bases from J, with 4 bases in between. This chain's CDR3 is CASSLGGNEQFF. CDR3 in DNA: TGCGCCAGCAGCTTGGGGGGCAATGAGCAGTTCTTC.

The chain combines TRBV24-1 with TRBJ2-7; 13 bases map to TRBD2. The J segment lost 4 bases and the V segment lost 7 bases, leaving 6 bases of the junction unmatched. CDR3 length: 15 residues. CDR1 and CDR2 from the germline V gene are KGHDR and SFDVKD. CDR3 sequence reads: CATSARTSGSYEQYF. The CDR3 region has the DNA TGTGCCACCAGCGCTAGGACTAGCGGGAGTTACGAGCAGTACTTC.

Worth noting for this clonotype: The conserved closing phenylalanine or tryptophan is absent in this CDR3, likely reflecting a read error. The gene calls are TRBV5-1 and TRBJ1-1, with TRBD1 matching 8 bases. The CDR3 consists of 14 residues. Germline V gene sequence: CDR1 SGHRS, CDR2 YFSETQ. V was pared by 4 bases and J by 1 base, with 3 bases of the junction left unmatched. The CDR3 nucleotides read TGCGCCAGCAGCGTAGGGACAGGGAACACTGAAGCTTTCATT. Residues: CASSVGTGNTEAFI.

Within the sample, this clonotype is medium-sized (0.01 to 0.1%). The chain couples TRBV6-1 to TRBJ1-2, with 7 positions matching TRBD1. This CDR3 comprises 14 residues. J gave up 7 bases and V 6 bases, and 11 bases lay outside the gene matches. CDR1 is MNHNS, CDR2 SASEGT, per germline. CDR3 in DNA: TGTGCCAGCAGGGAGGGGACAGCCATTCGTGGCTACACCTTC. It is translated as CASREGTAIRGYTF.

Within the sample, this clonotype is medium-sized. The rearrangement uses TRBV6-1 and TRBJ1-5, with 8 bases that match TRBD1. This CDR3 comprises 13 residues. Germline CDR1 MNHNS, CDR2 SASEGT. After removal of 7 bases from V and 5 bases from J, the junction contained 4 bases not matched to a gene. CDR3 sequence: CASTGTGYQPQHF. As DNA, the CDR3 is TGTGCCAGCACCGGGACAGGATATCAGCCCCAGCATTTT.

Points on this clonotype: A much larger clone is a single base away; this may be a read error. CDR3 nucleotide sequence: TGTGCCACCAGCAGATGTTTTGGGACTCAAACCTACAATGAGCAGTTCTTC. Protein sequence: CATSRCFGTQTYNEQFF. The chain carries TRBV15 and TRBJ2-1; a possible D gene is TRBD2 (6 bases). The CDR3 has 17 amino acids. V was pared by 2 bases and J by 2 bases, with 16 bases between. Germline V lookup: CDR1 LNHNV, CDR2 YYDKDF (reference sequence).

This clonotype is termed medium-sized. The CDR3 loop is CSARDLGGEKLFF. The CDR3 DNA is TGCAGTGCTAGAGATCTGGGTGGGGAAAAACTGTTTTTT. The chain is built from TRBV20-1 and TRBJ1-4; the D is unclear. Trimming pared 0 bases from V and 8 bases from J, leaving 10 bases between. CDR1 and CDR2 from the germline V gene are DFQATT and SNEGSKA (reference sequence). The CDR3 loop spans 13 amino acids.

This clonotype was counted only a few times. Compared with germline, one end of the junction differs, possibly owing to a read error. The CDR3 loop is CVSSRILGTSDTGELFF. In nucleotides, the CDR3 is TGCGTCAGCAGCCGTATTCTAGGGACTAGCGACACCGGGGAGCTGTTTTTT. This chain links TRBV5-1 with TRBJ2-2; TRBD2 matches 10 bases. The CDR3 is 17 amino acids. Germline loops: CDR1 SGHRS, CDR2 YFSETQ.

The chain links TRBV30 to TRBJ2-5, with 12 bases matching TRBD2. The CDR3 length is 14 residues. Germline CDR1 is GTSNPN and CDR2 is SVGIG (reference sequence). J lost 5 bases, V lost 8 bases, and 9 bases had no gene match. CDR3 nucleotide sequence: TGTGCCATATCACGTCTAGCGGGAGGGGAGACCCAGTACTTC. It encodes CAISRLAGGETQYF.

This clonotype is termed medium-sized. This rearrangement joins TRBV12-3 or TRBV12-4 to TRBJ1-3; 9 bases line up with TRBD1. CDR3 size: 12 residues. J was trimmed by 16 bases and V by 5 bases; bases with no gene match: 9. CDR3 amino acids: CASSNRGQGRYF. The CDR3 nucleotides are TGTGCCAGCAGTAACCGGGGACAGGGAAGGTATTTT.

This clonotype was detected only a few times. J is TRBJ1-2 and V is TRBV27; D uncertain. Germline CDR1 reads MNHEY; CDR2 reads SMNVEV (reference sequence). CDR3 length equals 13 residues. Between the trimmed V and J ends, which lost 6 bases and 6 bases, there was a span of 14 bases. CDR3 nucleotides: TGTGCCAGCAGCCCTTCAGTGACCCATGGCTACACCTTC. Amino acids: CASSPSVTHGYTF.

The chain employs TRBV16 and TRBJ1-1; D is unresolved. The CDR3 sequence is 15 residues long. V was cut by 3 bases and J by 5 bases, with 16 bases left in between. The V gene's germline CDR1 is KGHSY and CDR2 FQNENV. Written as DNA, the CDR3 is TGTGCCAGCAGCCAGGGGAGTGAGGTCGGGACTGAAGCTTTCTTT. Its translation: CASSQGSEVGTEAFF.

The V and J genes are TRBV10-3 and TRBJ2-3; possibly TRBD2 for D (5 bases). In germline, CDR1 is ENHRY, CDR2 SYGVKD. The CDR3 is made up of 13 amino acids. V was pared by 11 bases and J by 3 bases, with 15 bases between. CDR3 amino acids: CAAGMEATDTQYF. The CDR3 nucleotides read TGTGCCGCCGGAATGGAGGCGACAGATACGCAGTATTTT.

This clonotype was seen more than once but under ten times. This chain connects TRBV6-2 or TRBV6-3 to TRBJ2-4; D gene uncertain. Germline V CDR1 and CDR2: MNHEY, SVGEGT. Trimming pared 10 bases from V and 0 bases from J, leaving 16 bases between. The CDR3 spans 15 residues. The CDR3 DNA sequence: TGTGCCACCCAGACGGCAAGGATAGCCAAAAACATTCAGTACTTC. The encoded protein is CATQTARIAKNIQYF.

This clonotype was counted only a few times. The chain recombines TRBV20-1 with TRBJ2-1; the match to TRBD2 covers 12 bases. The length of the CDR3 is 14 residues. V trimming: 3 bases; J trimming: 8 bases; junction bases outside the gene matches: 5. Per germline, CDR1 DFQATT and CDR2 SNEGSKA (reference sequence). The CDR3 protein is CSARASGRVDEQFF. The CDR3 bases are TGCAGTGCTAGGGCTAGCGGGAGGGTCGATGAGCAGTTCTTC.

Comments on this clonotype: Possible read error: a much larger clone is one base away. The CDR3 does not close with the conserved phenylalanine or tryptophan, likely indicating a read error. The CDR3 DNA is TGTGCCTGGAGTGGGGCGAGGGACAGGTCTGCCTACGAGCAGTACTTA. It is translated as CAWSGARDRSAYEQYL. The chain has TRBV30 and TRBJ2-7, with 8 bases identical to TRBD1. The germline gives CDR1 GTSNPN, CDR2 SVGIG (reference sequence). The ends lost 1 base at V and 2 bases at J; junction bases unmatched: 10. CDR3 size: 16 residues.

This clonotype was counted a few times. The V and J genes are TRBV5-1 and TRBJ2-1, with TRBD1 matching over 9 bases. Germline V gives CDR1 SGHRS, CDR2 YFSETQ. The junction had 3 bases not matched to a gene; V was cut back by 0 bases and J by 2 bases. The CDR3 has 16 amino acids. CDR3 amino acids: CASSLAGQGPYNEQFF. The CDR3 nucleotides are TGCGCCAGCAGCTTGGCGGGACAGGGCCCCTACAATGAGCAGTTCTTC.

In regard to this clonotype: At one end, the junction sequence differs from germline, possibly due to a read error. The genes are TRBV20-1 and TRBJ2-7; the D gene is possibly TRBD2 (5 bases). The CDR3 is 11 amino acids. Germline loops: CDR1 DFQATT, CDR2 SNEGSKA (reference sequence). The CDR3 sequence is CIAREFYDLNF. The CDR3 region has the DNA TGCATTGCTAGGGAGTTTTATGACTTGAACTTC.

This rearrangement joins TRBV4-2 to TRBJ2-3; 8 bases map to TRBD1. The end of the DNA aligns better with TRBJ2-5, so the J call may be wrong. Germline CDR1 is LGHNA and CDR2 is YNFKEQ. The CDR3 has 16 residues. The CDR3 nucleotides read TGTGCCAGCAGCCAAGCTGTACAGGGGGTGATCGGGACCCAGTACTTC. It specifies CASSQAVQGVIGTQYF.

By share, this clonotype counts as medium-sized (0.01 to 0.1%). The rearrangement links TRBV7-2 to TRBJ2-1; 7 bases line up with TRBD2. V was clipped by 0 bases and J by 2 bases; unmatched bases: 4. The germline gives CDR1 SGHTA, CDR2 FQGNSA. The CDR3 has 16 residues. CDR3 sequence: CASSLAPGLTYNEQFF. The CDR3 bases are TGTGCCAGCAGCTTAGCTCCGGGACTAACCTACAATGAGCAGTTCTTC.

By share, this clonotype counts as large. The V call is TRBV2, the J call TRBJ2-1; 9 bases line up with TRBD1. The V gene's germline CDR1 is SNHLY and CDR2 FYNNEI. The CDR3 runs 12 residues. V was clipped by 8 bases and J by 8 bases; unmatched bases: 4. In DNA form, the CDR3 reads TGTGCCAGCCGGGACAGGGTCCATGAGCAGTTCTTC. Its translation is CASRDRVHEQFF.